A single sample gave rise to the 17 T cell receptor beta chains below, sequenced in a study of vaccination and CD4 T cells after COVID-19. Treatment reported: approximately nine-day PBMC culture with coronavirus spike peptide pools or control peptides (ViraFEST assay). The antigens of these receptors remain unknown. Cultured CD4+ T cells had their DNA profiled by the Oncomine TCR Beta short-read assay. TCRdb analysed the PCR reads with MiXCR anew, one entry per CDR3 protein. The sample consists of more than 10,000 distinct CDR3 sequences, around 27% of them appearing once. Sequences were derived from CD4+ T cells from blood, cultured in vitro, sampled before SARS-CoV-2 vaccination. These TCRs come from a human donor who received a COVID-19 vaccine.

V usage is TRBV29-1 and J usage is TRBJ1-2; D might be TRBD1 (5 bases). With 7 bases removed from V and 0 bases from J, the gap between germline ends came to 12 bases. Germline lookup yields CDR1 SQVTM and CDR2 ANQGSEA. This CDR3 is built from 13 residues. The DNA for the CDR3 is TGCAGCGCCGACAGAAACCCTAACTATGGCTACACCTTC. The encoded protein is CSADRNPNYGYTF.

By share, this clonotype ranks as medium-sized (0.01 to 0.1%). This chain joins TRBV7-2 and TRBJ2-2; no firm D call. The CDR3 totals 15 residues. Trimming left V 5 bases short and J 4 bases short, with 14 bases between. Germline CDR1 SGHTA, CDR2 FQGNSA. The CDR3 bases are TGTGCCAGCAGCACGAGACCCAGAGCCACCGGGGAGCTGTTTTTT. Encoded protein: CASSTRPRATGELFF.

V is TRBV21-1 and J is TRBJ2-5; the D call of TRBD1 is as the table states it, not checked on the DNA. TRBV21-1 is termed a pseudogene. The CDR3 is 17 amino acids. This CDR3 reads CASSNNISRGVQETQYF. For the CDR3, the DNA is TGTGCCAGCAGCAATAACATCTCACGGGGGGTACAAGAGACCCAGTACTTC.

A note on this clonotype: The junction departs from the called germline gene at one end, perhaps through a read error. CDR3 protein: CTARDPRSYTF. CDR3 nucleotide sequence: TGCACTGCTAGAGACCCGAGGAGCTACACCTTC. The J gene is TRBJ1-2, the V gene TRBV20-1; D unresolved. This CDR3 has 11 amino acids. Germline loops: CDR1 DFQATT, CDR2 SNEGSKA (reference sequence).

The chain carries TRBV19 and TRBJ1-2; D remains ambiguous. CDR3 length: 13 amino acids. V was shortened by 5 bases and J by 4 bases, with 11 bases between the two germline ends. Per germline, CDR1 LNHDA and CDR2 SQIVND (reference sequence). The CDR3 spells CASSPGLSYGYTF. CDR3 DNA sequence: TGTGCCAGTAGTCCAGGACTGAGCTATGGCTACACCTTC.

V usage is TRBV24-1 and J usage is TRBJ2-1, with 15 bases matching TRBD2. CDR1 is KGHDR and CDR2 is SFDVKD in the germline V gene. V shed 4 bases and J 8 bases; nucleotides not matched to a gene: 8. This CDR3 is 17 amino acids long. CDR3 sequence reads: CATSDPGTSGGRDEQFF. As DNA, the CDR3 is TGTGCCACCAGTGACCCCGGGACTAGCGGGGGGCGGGATGAGCAGTTCTTC.

DNA of the CDR3: TGTGCCAGCAGCTTGGGTAGCGGGGGGCACCAAGAGACCCAGTACTTC. Protein product: CASSLGSGGHQETQYF. This chain links TRBV5-4 with TRBJ2-5, with 10 nucleotides matching TRBD2. The CDR3 has 16 amino acids. Germline CDR1 and CDR2: SGHNT and YYREEE (reference sequence). J lost 0 bases, V lost 0 bases, and 2 bases had no gene match.

This chain joins TRBV6-1 and TRBJ1-1; D gene unclear. This CDR3 has 14 residues. The germline gives CDR1 MNHNS, CDR2 SASEGT. The germline V and J ends were trimmed by 8 bases and 5 bases, with 18 bases remaining between them. This CDR3 reads CASLSREGGTEAFF. The CDR3 DNA follows: TGTGCCAGCCTGAGTAGGGAGGGTGGGACTGAAGCTTTCTTT.

The chain uses TRBV6-1 and TRBJ2-4; the match to TRBD1 covers 11 bases. The CDR3 length is 20 residues. After removal of 8 bases from V and 1 base from J, the junction contained 19 bases not matched to a gene. Germline lookup yields CDR1 MNHNS and CDR2 SASEGT. CDR3 region: CASGSTGTGGLEVAKNIQYF. Here the CDR3 DNA reads TGTGCCAGCGGATCAACCGGGACAGGGGGTTTGGAGGTCGCCAAAAACATTCAGTACTTC.

This clonotype has a handful of counts. This sequence joins TRBV20-1 and TRBJ2-7, with 7 bases identical to TRBD2. Germline V gene lookup returns CDR1 DFQATT and CDR2 SNEGSKA (reference sequence). The CDR3 extends over 14 amino acids. The junction had 7 bases not matched to a gene; V was cut back by 3 bases and J by 2 bases. The CDR3 nucleotides read TGCAGTGCTAGGAGCGGGGCGAACCCCTACGAGCAGTACTTC. It encodes CSARSGANPYEQYF.

This clonotype was found a few times. The chain combines TRBV7-2 with TRBJ2-1, with D perhaps given as TRBD1 or TRBD2 (5 bases each). V dropped 2 bases and J dropped 4 bases, with 12 bases sitting between them. This CDR3 contains 15 residues. The germline CDR1 and CDR2 sequences are SGHTA and FQGNSA. The CDR3 here is CASSLMGEGYNEQFF. CDR3 bases: TGTGCCAGCAGCTTAATGGGAGAGGGGTACAATGAGCAGTTCTTC.

The chain has TRBV27 and TRBJ1-4; D gene ambiguous. The germline gives CDR1 MNHEY, CDR2 SMNVEV (reference sequence). V was trimmed by 6 bases and J by 0 bases, leaving 8 bases between them. This CDR3 is built from 14 residues. DNA for the CDR3: TGTGCCAGCAGCCCGAGTACAACTAATGAAAAACTGTTTTTT. Encoded protein: CASSPSTTNEKLFF. The full variable domain, its missing parts supplied by reference TRBV27 and TRBJ1-4, is EAQVTQNPRYLITVTGKKLTVTCSQNMNHEYMSWYRQDPGLGLRQIYYSMNVEVTDKGDVPEGYKVSRKEKRNFPLILESPSPNQTSLYFCASSPSTTNEKLFFGSGTQLSVL.

This chain joins TRBV6-5 and TRBJ1-2; no firm D call. This CDR3 has 14 residues. V was cut by 3 bases and J by 0 bases, with 8 bases left in between. Germline loops: CDR1 MNHEY, CDR2 SVGAGI. CDR3 residues: CASSYLGSNYGYTF. DNA of the CDR3: TGTGCCAGCAGTTATCTGGGTTCTAACTATGGCTACACCTTC.

This clonotype was observed a few times. The chain carries TRBV10-1 and TRBJ2-1; D gene ambiguous. Per germline, CDR1 WNHNN and CDR2 SYGVQD (reference sequence). This CDR3 has 16 residues. Between the trimmed V and J ends, which lost 6 bases and 0 bases, there was a span of 15 bases. The CDR3 spells CASSRNPDSSYNEQFF. The CDR3 region has the DNA TGCGCCAGCAGCAGGAATCCGGATAGCTCCTACAATGAGCAGTTCTTC.

There are a few counts of this clonotype. The chain combines TRBV28 with TRBJ2-5; TRBD2 agrees at 10 bases. V dropped 8 bases and J dropped 0; count of bases not matched to a gene: 6. The CDR3 has 15 amino acids. Germline lookup yields CDR1 MDHEN and CDR2 SYDVKM. The CDR3 loop is CASGSSGGYQETQYF. In DNA form, the CDR3 reads TGTGCCAGCGGGAGTAGCGGGGGGTACCAAGAGACCCAGTACTTC.

The chain carries TRBV7-8 and TRBJ2-6; TRBD1 aligns across 8 bases. The V and J ends lost 5 bases and 1 base, in that order; junction bases with no gene match: 7. The CDR3 sequence is 17 residues long. The germline V gene has CDR1 SGHVS and CDR2 FQNEAQ. CDR3 sequence reads: CASSPRQGKSGANVLTF. The CDR3 bases are TGTGCCAGCAGCCCTAGACAGGGGAAGTCTGGGGCCAACGTCCTGACTTTC.

The V call is TRBV24-1, the J call TRBJ2-3; 10 nucleotides agree with TRBD1. This CDR3 has 17 amino acids. Germline CDR1 KGHDR, CDR2 SFDVKD. V trimming: 2 bases; J trimming: 0 bases; junction bases outside the gene matches: 4. The CDR3 sequence: CATSDWGQGISTDTQYF. The CDR3 region has the DNA TGTGCCACCAGTGATTGGGGACAGGGGATTAGCACAGATACGCAGTATTTT.